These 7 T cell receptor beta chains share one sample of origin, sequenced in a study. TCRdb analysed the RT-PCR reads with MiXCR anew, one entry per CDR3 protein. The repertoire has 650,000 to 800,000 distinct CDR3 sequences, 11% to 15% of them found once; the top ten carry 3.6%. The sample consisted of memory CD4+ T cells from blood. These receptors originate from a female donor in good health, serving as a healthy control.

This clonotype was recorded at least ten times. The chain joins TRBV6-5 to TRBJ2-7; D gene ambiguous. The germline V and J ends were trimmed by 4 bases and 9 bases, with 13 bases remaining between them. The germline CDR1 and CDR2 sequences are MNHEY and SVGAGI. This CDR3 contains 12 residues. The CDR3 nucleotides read TGTGCCAGCAGTTCCCTAAGGACCGGGCAGTACTTC. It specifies CASSSLRTGQYF.

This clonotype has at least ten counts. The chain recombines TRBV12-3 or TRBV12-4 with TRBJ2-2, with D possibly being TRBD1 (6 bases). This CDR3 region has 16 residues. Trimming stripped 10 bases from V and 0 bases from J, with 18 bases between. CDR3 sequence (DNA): TGTGCCACCTGGTCCGGGACAAACACGAACACCGGGGAGCTGTTTTTT. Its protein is CATWSGTNTNTGELFF.

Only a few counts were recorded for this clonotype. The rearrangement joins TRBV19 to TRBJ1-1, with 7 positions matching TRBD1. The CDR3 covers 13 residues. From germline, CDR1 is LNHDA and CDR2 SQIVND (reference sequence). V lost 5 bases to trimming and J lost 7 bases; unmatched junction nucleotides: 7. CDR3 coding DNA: TGTGCCAGTAGTCTACGACAGGGTCTTGAAGCTTTCTTT. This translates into CASSLRQGLEAFF.

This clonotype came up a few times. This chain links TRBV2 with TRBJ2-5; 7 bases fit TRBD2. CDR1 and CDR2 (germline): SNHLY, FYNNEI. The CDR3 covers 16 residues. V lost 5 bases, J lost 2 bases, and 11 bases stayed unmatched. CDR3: CASSKGQGGGQETQYF. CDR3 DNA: TGTGCCAGCAGTAAGGGCCAGGGCGGGGGTCAAGAGACCCAGTACTTC.

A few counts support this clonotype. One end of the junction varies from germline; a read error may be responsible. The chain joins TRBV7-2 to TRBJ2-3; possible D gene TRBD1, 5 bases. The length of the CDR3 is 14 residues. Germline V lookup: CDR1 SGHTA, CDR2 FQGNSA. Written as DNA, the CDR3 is TGTGCCAGCGGATCCCGGTCTCCGACAGATACGCAGTTTTTT. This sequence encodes CASGSRSPTDTQFF.

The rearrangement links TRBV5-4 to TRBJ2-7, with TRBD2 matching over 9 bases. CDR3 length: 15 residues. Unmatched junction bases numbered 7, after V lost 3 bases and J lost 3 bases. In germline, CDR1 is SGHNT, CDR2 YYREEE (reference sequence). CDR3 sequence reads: CASSSRLAGHYEQYF. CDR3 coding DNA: TGTGCCAGCAGCTCCCGTCTAGCGGGGCACTACGAGCAGTACTTC.

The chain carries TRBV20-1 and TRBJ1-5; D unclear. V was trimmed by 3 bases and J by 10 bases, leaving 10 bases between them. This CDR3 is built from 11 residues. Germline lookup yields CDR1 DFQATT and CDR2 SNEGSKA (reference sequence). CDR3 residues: CSASFMGPQHF. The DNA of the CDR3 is TGCAGTGCTAGCTTCATGGGACCCCAGCATTTT.